The next 17 T cell receptor beta chains were all read from a single sample in a study of Ad26.COV2.S vaccination and SARS-CoV-2 variants (dated by TCRdb to the early 2020s). This specimen's treatment or condition label, per the study, means: approximately 18 received Ad26.COV2.S at low or high dose, single or two shots; several received placebo; per-sample allocation not given. Repertoires of vaccine and placebo recipients were sequenced from samples collected on day 63 after the first injection. Libraries came from the immunoSEQ multiplex PCR assay. This immuneACCESS table, as held by TCRdb, lists in-frame sequences with V and J called but not all clones. Of the missing ones, under half trace to an unresolved V gene in checked studies; the others have no known cause. The sample includes around 450,000 clones, with less than 95% observed a single time. The ten largest clones add up to less than 5.5% of the sample.

Material: peripheral blood, obtained in a trial of Ad26.COV2.S vaccine versus placebo. These receptors originate from a person aged 18 to 65 who received the Ad26.COV2.S COVID-19 vaccine or a placebo.

As DNA, the CDR3 is TGTGCCACCGACCCCGGGACCGGGAACACCGGGGAGCTGTTTTTT. Translation: CATDPGTGNTGELFF. This sequence joins TRBV15 and TRBJ2-2; D is possibly TRBD1 or TRBD2 (5 bases each). Germline CDR1 is LNHNV and CDR2 is YYDKDF (reference sequence). CDR3 length equals 15 residues. V lost 8 bases and J 1 base, leaving 14 bases between the germline ends.

The chain couples TRBV6-1 to TRBJ2-7, with 15 positions matching TRBD2. With 0 bases clipped from V and 0 bases from J, the junction kept 3 bases outside the gene matches. Germline V CDR1 and CDR2: MNHNS, SASEGT. The CDR3 spans 18 residues. The CDR3 sequence: CASSEAPGLAGGSYEQYF. CDR3 nucleotides: TGTGCCAGCAGTGAAGCCCCGGGACTAGCGGGAGGCTCCTACGAGCAGTACTTC.

The genes are TRBV3-1 (or the pseudogene TRBV3-2) and TRBJ1-4; D is unresolved. Trimming pared 5 bases from V and 4 bases from J, leaving 5 bases between. Germline-derived CDR1 and CDR2 are LGHDT and YNNKEL (reference sequence). The CDR3 is made up of 12 amino acids. The CDR3 is CASSGDNEKLFF. CDR3 in DNA: TGTGCCAGCAGCGGGGATAATGAAAAACTGTTTTTT.

The rearrangement joins TRBV6-1 to TRBJ1-5, with unresolved D. The V and J ends lost 0 bases and 0 bases respectively, with 3 bases between them. Germline CDR1 and CDR2: MNHNS and SASEGT. CDR3 size: 14 residues. The CDR3 spells CASSEADSNQPQHF. The DNA of the CDR3 is TGTGCCAGCAGTGAAGCCGATAGCAATCAGCCCCAGCATTTT.

The V call is TRBV29-1, the J call TRBJ2-4, with a tentative D call TRBD2 (6 bases). Germline values: CDR1 SQVTM, CDR2 ANQGSEA. The V end lost 5 bases, the J end lost 3 bases, and 14 bases lay between the germline ends. This CDR3 is built from 14 residues. CDR3 bases: TGCAGCGTTCTTCTGGTGGGAGGCAAAAACATTCAGTACTTC. Its translation is CSVLLVGGKNIQYF. The full variable domain, rest sourced from reference TRBV29-1 and TRBJ2-4, is SAVISQKPSRDICQRGTSLTIQCQVDSQVTMMFWYRQQPGQSLTLIATANQGSEATYESGFVIDKFPISRPNLTFSTLTVSNMSPEDSSIYLCSVLLVGGKNIQYFGAGTRLSVL.

V and J are TRBV9 and TRBJ2-3, with 12 bases that match TRBD2. Unmatched junction bases numbered 5, after V lost 3 bases and J lost 3 bases. Germline V CDR1 and CDR2: SGDLS, YYNGEE. The CDR3 has 16 residues. As DNA, the CDR3 is TGTGCCAGCAGCGCTGCGACTAGCGGGAGAACAGATACGCAGTATTTT. It encodes CASSAATSGRTDTQYF.

The count of this clone is one. This specimen includes other DNA sequences encoding the same CDR3. The chain recombines TRBV5-6 with TRBJ1-3; D gene uncertain. Germline CDR1 reads SGHDT; CDR2 reads YYEEEE. Deletions cut 0 bases from V and 0 bases from J, with 4 bases between. The CDR3 has 14 residues. The DNA of the CDR3 is TGTGCCAGCAGCTTGGGCAGCTCTGGAAACACCATATATTTT. Encoded protein: CASSLGSSGNTIYF.

This clone has only a few counts. The rearrangement uses TRBV28 and TRBJ1-5; a possible D gene is TRBD1 (6 bases). The CDR3 is made up of 15 amino acids. V was cut by 7 bases and J by 5 bases, with 18 bases left in between. From germline, CDR1 is MDHEN and CDR2 SYDVKM. In nucleotides, the CDR3 is TGTGCCAGCACTCTTCTGGGGGCAGGGGATCAGCCCCAGCATTTT. The encoded protein is CASTLLGAGDQPQHF.

The J gene is TRBJ2-5, the V gene TRBV5-5; D possibly matches TRBD1 or TRBD2 (5 bases each). The CDR3 length is 17 residues. V gave up 2 bases and J gave up 2 bases, with 19 bases separating them. Germline V lookup: CDR1 SGHKS, CDR2 YYEKEE (reference sequence). The CDR3 region is CASSLGRVGGSQETQYF. The CDR3 DNA reads as TGTGCCAGCAGCTTAGGGCGGGTTGGGGGATCTCAAGAGACCCAGTACTTC.

V is TRBV30 and J is TRBJ2-2; TRBD1 matches 7 bases. The V gene's germline CDR1 is GTSNPN and CDR2 SVGIG (reference sequence). The ends lost 4 bases at V and 2 bases at J; junction bases unmatched: 4. This CDR3 has 14 residues. The DNA for the CDR3 is TGTGCCTGGACCGGGACAGTTAACACCGGGGAGCTGTTTTTT. The encoded protein is CAWTGTVNTGELFF.

The V gene is TRBV10-2, the J gene TRBJ1-1; D is undetermined. Trimming removed 5 bases from V and 5 bases from J, with 12 bases in between. The length of the CDR3 is 13 residues. Germline values: CDR1 WSHSY, CDR2 SAAADI. The CDR3, as DNA: TGCGCCAGCAGTTTAGAATCGGCAACTGAAGCTTTCTTT. As protein: CASSLESATEAFF.

The V gene is TRBV27, the J gene TRBJ2-7; no firm D call. This CDR3 is built from 15 residues. Germline CDR1 is MNHEY and CDR2 is SMNVEV (reference sequence). The V end lost 0 bases, the J end lost 1 base, and 10 bases lay between the germline ends. The CDR3 here is CASSLSGVPSYEQYF. The CDR3 nucleotides are TGTGCCAGCAGTTTATCAGGCGTCCCATCCTACGAGCAGTACTTC.

The J gene is TRBJ2-1, the V gene TRBV6-1, with 14 bases identical to TRBD2. This CDR3 is 14 amino acids long. The V and J ends lost 3 bases and 9 bases, in that order; junction bases with no gene match: 1. Germline V gene sequence: CDR1 MNHNS, CDR2 SASEGT. The CDR3 sequence: CASSDGTSGSEQFF. The CDR3 DNA sequence: TGTGCCAGCAGTGACGGGACTAGCGGGAGTGAGCAGTTCTTC.

The chain couples TRBV3-1 (or the pseudogene TRBV3-2) to TRBJ2-7; D unresolved. The ends were cut back, 0 bases at V and 5 bases at J, with 20 bases in the middle. The V gene's germline CDR1 is LGHDT and CDR2 YNNKEL (reference sequence). The CDR3 covers 17 residues. The CDR3 nucleotides are TGTGCCAGCAGCCAAGAGGGCCCGGGTCTCCTTCCCCACGAGCAGTACTTC. The encoded protein is CASSQEGPGLLPHEQYF.

In this sample, this clone turned up once. The J gene is TRBJ2-1, the V gene TRBV15; 7 bases match TRBD2. Trimming removed 0 bases from V and 9 bases from J; junction bases left unmatched: 8. This CDR3 is built from 15 residues. Germline V gene data show CDR1 as LNHNV and CDR2 as YYDKDF (reference sequence). CDR3 sequence (DNA): TGTGCCACCAGCAGAGATAGAGGCGGGAGTCTTGAGCAGTTCTTC. Amino acids: CATSRDRGGSLEQFF.

The gene calls are TRBV19 and TRBJ2-1; 8 nucleotides line up with TRBD2. The length of the CDR3 is 15 residues. CDR1 LNHDA and CDR2 SQIVND come from the germline V gene (reference sequence). V lost 4 bases and J lost 5; bases outside the gene matches: 7. Written as DNA, the CDR3 is TGTGCCAGTAGTAGCCCCGGGGGGGATGACAATGAGCAGTTCTTC. This sequence encodes CASSSPGGDDNEQFF.

This chain uses TRBV3-1 (or the pseudogene TRBV3-2) with TRBJ2-3; TRBD1 is a possible D gene (5 bases). The CDR3 is 15 amino acids. Germline-derived CDR1 and CDR2 are LGHDT and YNNKEL (reference sequence). V lost 1 base and J 0 bases, leaving 8 bases between the germline ends. CDR3 sequence reads: CASSQGGASTDTQYF. CDR3 nucleotide sequence: TGTGCCAGCAGCCAAGGTGGGGCTAGCACAGATACGCAGTATTTT.